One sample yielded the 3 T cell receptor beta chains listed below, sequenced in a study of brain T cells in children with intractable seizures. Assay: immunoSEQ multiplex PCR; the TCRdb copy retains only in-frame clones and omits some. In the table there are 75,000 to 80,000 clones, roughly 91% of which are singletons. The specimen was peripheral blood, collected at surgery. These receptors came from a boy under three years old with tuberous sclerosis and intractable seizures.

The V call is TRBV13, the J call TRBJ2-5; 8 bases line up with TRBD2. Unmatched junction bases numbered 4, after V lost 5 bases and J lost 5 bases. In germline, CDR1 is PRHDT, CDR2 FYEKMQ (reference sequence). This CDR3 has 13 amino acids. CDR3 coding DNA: TGTGCCAGCAGCAGGGGACTAGGGGAGACCCAGTACTTC. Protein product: CASSRGLGETQYF.

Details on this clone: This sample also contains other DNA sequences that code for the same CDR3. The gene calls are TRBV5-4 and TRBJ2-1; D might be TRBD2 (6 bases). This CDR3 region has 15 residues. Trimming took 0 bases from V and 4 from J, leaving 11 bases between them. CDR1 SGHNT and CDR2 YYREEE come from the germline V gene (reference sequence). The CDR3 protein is CASSLGLALYNEQFF. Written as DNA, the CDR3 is TGTGCCAGCAGCTTGGGCCTAGCGTTATACAATGAGCAGTTCTTC.

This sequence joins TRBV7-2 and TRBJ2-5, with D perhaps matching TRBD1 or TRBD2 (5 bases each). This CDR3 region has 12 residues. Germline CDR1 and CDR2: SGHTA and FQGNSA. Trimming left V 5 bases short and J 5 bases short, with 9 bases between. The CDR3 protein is CASSGGAETQYF. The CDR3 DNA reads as TGTGCCAGCAGCGGGGGAGCCGAGACCCAGTACTTC.